A single sample gave rise to the 10 T cell receptor beta chains below, sequenced in a study of shared clonotypes between healthy human individuals. Clones were read by immunoSEQ multiplex PCR, and TCRdb kept only the in-frame ones, dropping some. This table holds approximately 940,000 clones, 60% to 85% found once. Sequencing was carried out using memory CD4+ T cells sorted from blood. Subset: CD45RA-negative fraction. Receptor source: a man aged 18 to 29 in good health.

This chain connects TRBV19 to TRBJ1-6, with 8 nucleotides matching TRBD1. CDR1 LNHDA and CDR2 SQIVND come from the germline V gene (reference sequence). This CDR3 contains 15 residues. V lost 9 bases to trimming and J lost 0 bases; unmatched junction nucleotides: 4. CDR3 residues: CASSGGVSYNSPLHF. The CDR3 DNA is TGTGCCAGCTCAGGGGGCGTCTCCTATAATTCACCCCTCCACTTT.

The CDR3 sequence: CASSQEGQNTEAFF. In DNA, the CDR3 is TGTGCCAGCAGCCAAGAGGGACAGAACACTGAAGCTTTCTTT. The rearrangement joins TRBV4-2 to TRBJ1-1; weak D call: TRBD1 (6 bases). This CDR3 comprises 14 residues. Trimming took off 0 bases at V and 1 base at J, with 6 bases between the two ends. In germline, CDR1 is LGHNA, CDR2 YNFKEQ.

CDR3 nucleotides: TGTGCCAGTAGTACTATCCAGGGCAGTGAGCAGTTCTTC. The encoded protein is CASSTIQGSEQFF. V gene TRBV19 combines with J gene TRBJ2-1; a weak D match, TRBD1 (5 bases). Germline V CDR1 and CDR2: LNHDA, SQIVND (reference sequence). V was shortened by 4 bases and J by 9 bases, with 13 bases between the two germline ends. This CDR3 has 13 amino acids.

This rearrangement joins TRBV9 to TRBJ2-3, with 14 bases fitting TRBD2. Trimming took 4 bases from V and 3 from J; bases not matched to a gene: 7. Germline V gene sequence: CDR1 SGDLS, CDR2 YYNGEE. This CDR3 has 17 amino acids. The CDR3 coding sequence is TGTGCCAGCAGCTCCCCGGGACTAGCGGGAGTTACAGATACGCAGTATTTT. Encoded protein: CASSSPGLAGVTDTQYF.

This clone turned up a few times. V is TRBV7-9 and J is TRBJ1-1, with D unresolved. CDR1 is SEHNR and CDR2 is FQNEAQ in the germline V gene (reference sequence). The germline V and J ends were trimmed by 3 bases and 4 bases, with 9 bases remaining between them. This CDR3 contains 13 residues. The CDR3 nucleotides are TGTGCCAGCAGCTTCGGCGGCGTCACTGAAGCTTTCTTT. Translated: CASSFGGVTEAFF.

This clone was recorded only once. CDR3 in DNA: TGTGCCAGCAGTTATGGTCGGGATCTGCAGTTCTTC. Translated: CASSYGRDLQFF. The V call is TRBV6-5, the J call TRBJ2-1, with D possibly matching TRBD2 (5 bases). The CDR3 totals 12 residues. Germline CDR1 is MNHEY and CDR2 is SVGAGI. V was clipped by 3 bases and J by 12 bases, with 12 bases between them.

V gene TRBV11-2 combines with J gene TRBJ2-1; 7 nucleotides agree with TRBD2. V shed 5 bases, J shed 6 bases, and the junction held 13 bases outside the gene matches. There are 16 residues in the CDR3. Germline CDR1 and CDR2: SGHAT and FQNNGV. CDR3 coding DNA: TGTGCCAGCAGCCCTGGGGGGGACCGAACGGGCAATGAGCAGTTCTTC. It specifies CASSPGGDRTGNEQFF.

V usage is TRBV7-9 and J usage is TRBJ1-3, with 7 bases matching TRBD1. The CDR3 is 18 amino acids. J was trimmed by 3 bases and V by 2 bases; bases with no gene match: 13. Germline loops: CDR1 SEHNR, CDR2 FQNEAQ (reference sequence). DNA for the CDR3: TGTGCCAGCAGCTTATACATAAAACAGGGGATGAATGGAAACACCATATATTTT. Protein product: CASSLYIKQGMNGNTIYF.

The V and J genes are TRBV30 and TRBJ1-2, with no clear D. V lost 2 bases to trimming and J lost 0 bases, with 16 bases between them. In germline, CDR1 is GTSNPN, CDR2 SVGIG (reference sequence). There are 16 residues in the CDR3. The chain's CDR3 is CAWSLGRTEANYGYTF. CDR3 coding DNA: TGTGCCTGGAGTCTCGGGCGGACCGAGGCTAACTATGGCTACACCTTC.

This chain connects TRBV28 to TRBJ1-2, with 8 bases matching TRBD1. Germline V gives CDR1 MDHEN, CDR2 SYDVKM. J gave up 3 bases and V 4 bases, and 4 bases lay outside the gene matches. The CDR3 totals 14 residues. CDR3 bases: TGTGCCAGCAGTTCGCGACAGGGGTACTATGGCTACACCTTC. This translates into CASSSRQGYYGYTF.